This section outlines one T cell receptor beta chain sequence together with its context. Its target is not known. Sample time point: late sampling 161 to 241 days after vaccination in a few convalescent patients. Regarding treatment: roughly ten-day PBMC culture with coronavirus spike peptide pools or control peptides (ViraFEST assay). These data come from a study of vaccination and CD4 T cells after COVID-19. Cultured CD4+ T-cell DNA underwent Oncomine TCR Beta short-read sequencing. Each CDR3 protein is one row after TCRdb ran MiXCR on the PCR reads. This table holds tens of thousands of distinct CDR3 sequences, about 43% found once. The source of this sequence is a human donor who had recovered from COVID-19. Source: CD4+ T cells from blood, cultured in vitro, taken about 7 months after SARS-CoV-2 vaccination.

The CDR3 spells CASSLIRGPSYEQYF. CDR3 nucleotide sequence: TGTGCCAGCAGCTTAATAAGGGGGCCTTCCTACGAGCAGTACTTC. The chain links TRBV7-2 to TRBJ2-7; TRBD1 matches at 7 bases. J gave up 1 base and V 2 bases, and 5 bases lay outside the gene matches. The CDR3 is made up of 15 amino acids. Germline V CDR1 and CDR2: SGHTA, FQGNSA.